The rows below give T cell receptor beta chains drawn from one sample of a study of HIV-infected patients and healthy controls. TCRdb reprocessed the 5' RACE reads with MiXCR, giving one entry per CDR3 protein. Of around 18,000 distinct CDR3 sequences in the sample, roughly 9.1% are singletons; the top ten hold under 4%. Sequenced material: blood. These receptors all stem from an adult in good health. CDR3s include the opening cysteine and the closing phenylalanine or tryptophan. A D gene is named only where the DNA matches it firmly. Part of the rows lack a size; the others show once, few, many or a class for expanded clones.

j_gene: TRBJ2-5; v_gene: TRBV6-2/TRBV6-3; abundance: many; d_gene: .; CDR3aa: CASAAGGETQYF; CDR3nt: TGTGCCAGCGCTGCCGGGGGAGAGACCCAGTACTTC
j_gene: TRBJ2-1; v_gene: TRBV19; abundance: few; d_gene: TRBD2; CDR3aa: CASSPNLAGDHEQFF; CDR3nt: TGTGCCAGTAGTCCCAACCTAGCGGGAGATCATGAGCAGTTCTTC
j_gene: TRBJ1-5; v_gene: TRBV19; abundance: many; d_gene: .; CDR3aa: CATSTQGLGQPQHF; CDR3nt: TGTGCCACTTCTACCCAGGGGCTCGGACAGCCCCAGCATTTT
j_gene: TRBJ2-7; v_gene: TRBV7-9; abundance: many; d_gene: .; CDR3aa: CASSLTAHYEQYF; CDR3nt: TGTGCCAGCAGCTTGACTGCACACTACGAGCAGTACTTC
j_gene: TRBJ2-3; v_gene: TRBV6-2/TRBV6-3; abundance: .; d_gene: TRBD2; CDR3aa: CASSLGQGLAGATDTQYF; CDR3nt: TGTGCCAGCAGTTTGGGCCAGGGACTAGCGGGAGCGACAGATACGCAGTATTTT
j_gene: TRBJ2-3; v_gene: TRBV5-1; abundance: .; d_gene: TRBD2; CDR3aa: CASSLAGRPDTQYF; CDR3nt: TGCGCCAGCAGTCTAGCGGGAAGGCCAGATACGCAGTATTTT
j_gene: TRBJ2-5; v_gene: TRBV4-2; abundance: few; d_gene: TRBD2; CDR3aa: CASSQEPFLADQETQYF; CDR3nt: TGTGCCAGCAGCCAAGAACCCTTTCTAGCGGATCAAGAGACCCAGTACTTC
j_gene: TRBJ1-4; v_gene: TRBV12-3/TRBV12-4; abundance: medium-sized; d_gene: .; CDR3aa: CASRGGSTNEKLFF; CDR3nt: TGTGCCAGCAGGGGGGGGTCGACTAATGAAAAACTGTTTTTT
j_gene: TRBJ2-7; v_gene: TRBV18; abundance: many; d_gene: TRBD2; CDR3aa: CASSPPAGAYEQYF; CDR3nt: TGTGCCAGCTCACCTCCCGCGGGAGCCTACGAGCAGTACTTC
j_gene: TRBJ2-4; v_gene: TRBV7-9; abundance: .; d_gene: TRBD1; CDR3aa: CASSSSDRGEAKNIQYF; CDR3nt: TGTGCCAGCAGCTCGTCCGACAGGGGAGAAGCCAAAAACATTCAGTACTTC